A selection of T cell receptor beta chains follows, all from one sample in a study of shared clonotypes between healthy human individuals. Produced via immunoSEQ multiplex PCR; TCRdb's table is partial and in-frame only. The sample has around 2.3 million clones, approximately 96% seen once; the top ten hold roughly 0.13%. Material: naive CD4+ T cells sorted from blood. Receptors were obtained from a young man in good health. The CDR3 runs from the conserved cysteine through the conserved F or W. A D gene is named only where the DNA matches it firmly.

TRBV6-5,TRBJ2-1,TRBD2,CASSYSMGTSLGEQFF
TRBV7-2,TRBJ2-7,-,CASSPSNAYEQYF
TRBV9,TRBJ2-3,-,CASSVEGRGTDTQYF
TRBV28,TRBJ2-4,-,CASRELGAKNIQYF
TRBV5-4,TRBJ2-1,-,CASSPRGGGLGYNEQFF
TRBV28,TRBJ2-5,-,CASQMGNAETQYF
TRBV4-1,TRBJ2-5,-,CASSPATTMVKTQYF
TRBV6-6,TRBJ1-4,-,CASSLAGHEKLFF
TRBV30,TRBJ1-1,-,CAWRGSGNTEAFF
TRBV29-1,TRBJ2-3,-,CSVQGGGPDTQYF
TRBV5-4,TRBJ2-5,-,CAMATDQETQYF
TRBV5-6,TRBJ2-5,-,CASSLQGMGLSRTQYF
TRBV11-2,TRBJ2-1,TRBD1,CASSPRETGYNEQFF
TRBV4-3,TRBJ2-7,TRBD2,CASSLGPAGGAYEQYF
TRBV11-1,TRBJ2-5,TRBD1,CASSFTGVGETQYF